This T cell receptor beta chain came from a study of cytomegalovirus exposure and HLA in healthy donors. Use of 60 Vbeta and 13 Jbeta primers characterized the PCR. The repertoire was sequenced with immunoSEQ multiplex PCR; TCRdb's copy has only in-frame clones and lacks some. The sample lists about 140,000 clones; roughly three quarters were seen once. Germline loops: CDR1 LGHNA, CDR2 YSLEER. V was cut by 0 bases and J by 3 bases, with 12 bases left in between. The CDR3 is made up of 16 amino acids. The sample comprised PBMCs. This clonotype was sampled from a male donor in good health and CMV-seronegative. The chain links TRBV4-3 to TRBJ1-5; D possibly corresponds to TRBD1 (5 bases). The CDR3 loop is CASSQDRDFPNQPQHF. For the CDR3, the DNA is TGCGCCAGCAGCCAAGACCGGGACTTCCCCAATCAGCCCCAGCATTTT.